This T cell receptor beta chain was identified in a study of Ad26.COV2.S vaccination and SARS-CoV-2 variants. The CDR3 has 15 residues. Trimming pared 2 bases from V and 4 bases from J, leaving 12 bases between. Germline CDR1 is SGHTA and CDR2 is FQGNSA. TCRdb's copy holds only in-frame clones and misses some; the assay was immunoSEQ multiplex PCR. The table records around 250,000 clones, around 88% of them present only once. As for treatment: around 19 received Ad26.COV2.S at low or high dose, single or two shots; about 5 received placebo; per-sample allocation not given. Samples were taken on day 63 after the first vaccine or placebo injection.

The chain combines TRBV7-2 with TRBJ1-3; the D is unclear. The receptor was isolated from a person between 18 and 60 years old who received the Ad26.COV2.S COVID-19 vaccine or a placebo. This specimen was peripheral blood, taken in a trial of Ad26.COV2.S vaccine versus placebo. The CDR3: CASSLPRTGGNTIYF. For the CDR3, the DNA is TGTGCCAGCAGCTTACCAAGGACGGGGGGAAACACCATATATTTT.